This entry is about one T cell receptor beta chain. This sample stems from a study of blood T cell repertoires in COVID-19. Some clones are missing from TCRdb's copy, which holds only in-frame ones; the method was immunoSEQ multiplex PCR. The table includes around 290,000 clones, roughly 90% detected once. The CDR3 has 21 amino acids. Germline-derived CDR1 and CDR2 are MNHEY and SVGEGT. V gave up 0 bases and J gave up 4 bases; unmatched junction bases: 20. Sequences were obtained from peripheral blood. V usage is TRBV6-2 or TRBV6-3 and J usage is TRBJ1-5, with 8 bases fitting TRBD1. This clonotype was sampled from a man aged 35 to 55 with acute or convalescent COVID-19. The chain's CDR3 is CASSYSTANPAQTGANQPQHF. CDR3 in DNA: TGTGCCAGCAGTTACTCGACGGCCAATCCTGCCCAGACAGGGGCAAATCAGCCCCAGCATTTT.